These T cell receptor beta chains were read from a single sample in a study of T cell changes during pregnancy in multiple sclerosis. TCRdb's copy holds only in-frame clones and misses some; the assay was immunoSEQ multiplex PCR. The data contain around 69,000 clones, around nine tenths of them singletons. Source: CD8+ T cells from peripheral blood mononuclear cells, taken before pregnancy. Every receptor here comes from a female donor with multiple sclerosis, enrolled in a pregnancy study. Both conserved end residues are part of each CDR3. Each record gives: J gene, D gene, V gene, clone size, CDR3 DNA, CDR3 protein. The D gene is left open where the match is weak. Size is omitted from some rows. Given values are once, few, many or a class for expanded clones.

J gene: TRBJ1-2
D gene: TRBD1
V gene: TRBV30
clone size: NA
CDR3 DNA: TGTGCCTGGAAGGATCACGCGGGACAGGGTGGCTACACCTTC
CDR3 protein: CAWKDHAGQGGYTF

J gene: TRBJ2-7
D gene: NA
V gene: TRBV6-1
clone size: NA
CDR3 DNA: TGTGCCAGCAGTGAGTCCGGTCCCGGGAACGAGCAGTACTTC
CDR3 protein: CASSESGPGNEQYF

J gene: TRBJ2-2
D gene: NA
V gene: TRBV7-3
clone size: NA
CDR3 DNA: TGTGCCAGCAGGAGCACCGGGGAGCTGTTTTTT
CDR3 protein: CASRSTGELFF

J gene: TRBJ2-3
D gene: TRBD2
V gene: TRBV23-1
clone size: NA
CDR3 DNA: TGCGCCAGCAGTCAAGGGGGAACTAGCGGGGGGCCCAATACGCAGTATTTT
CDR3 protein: CASSQGGTSGGPNTQYF

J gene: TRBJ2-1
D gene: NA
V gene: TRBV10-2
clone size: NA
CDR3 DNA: TGCGCCAGCAGTGAGAGTACTTCCTACAATGAGCAGTTCTTC
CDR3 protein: CASSESTSYNEQFF

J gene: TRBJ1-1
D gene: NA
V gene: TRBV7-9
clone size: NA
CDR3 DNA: TGTGCCAGCAGCCCGCCGACAGGCTGGTTCACTGAAGCTTTCTTT
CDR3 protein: CASSPPTGWFTEAFF

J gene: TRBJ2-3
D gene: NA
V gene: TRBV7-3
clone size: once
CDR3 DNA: TGTGCCAGCAGCCCCCTAGGGGGTTCAGATACGCAGTATTTT
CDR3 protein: CASSPLGGSDTQYF

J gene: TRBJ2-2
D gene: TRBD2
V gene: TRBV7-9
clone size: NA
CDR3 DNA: TGTGCCCCTGGGGGGGTTAAGACCGGGGAGCTGTTTTTT
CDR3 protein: CAPGGVKTGELFF

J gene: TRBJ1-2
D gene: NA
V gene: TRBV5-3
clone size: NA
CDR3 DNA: TGTGCCAGAAGCTTGGACACCGCTAACTATGGCTACACCTTC
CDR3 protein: CARSLDTANYGYTF

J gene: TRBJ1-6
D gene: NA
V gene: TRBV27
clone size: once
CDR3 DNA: TGTGCCAGCAGTAGCTCCTTTAATTCACCCCTCCACTTT
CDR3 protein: CASSSSFNSPLHF

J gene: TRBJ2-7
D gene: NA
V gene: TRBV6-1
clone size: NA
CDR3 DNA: TGTGCCAGCAGTGAAAAACAGGTCCACGAGCAGTACTTC
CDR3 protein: CASSEKQVHEQYF

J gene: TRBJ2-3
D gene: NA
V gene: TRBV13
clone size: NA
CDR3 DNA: TGTGCCAGCAGCCCCCCGGTCGGGGATACGCAGTATTTT
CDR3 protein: CASSPPVGDTQYF

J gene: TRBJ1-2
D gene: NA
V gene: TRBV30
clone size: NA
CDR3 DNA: TGTGCCTGGAGTTGGGACAAGGACGGCTACACCTTC
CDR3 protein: CAWSWDKDGYTF

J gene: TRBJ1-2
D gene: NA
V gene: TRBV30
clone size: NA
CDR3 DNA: TGTGCCTGGAGTGCGACAGGAGCCTATGGCTACACCTTC
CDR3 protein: CAWSATGAYGYTF

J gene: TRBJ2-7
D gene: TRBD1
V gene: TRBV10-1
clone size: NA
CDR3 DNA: TGCGCCAGCAGTGTTGGACAGGGGGCTGACGAGCAGTACTTC
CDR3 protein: CASSVGQGADEQYF

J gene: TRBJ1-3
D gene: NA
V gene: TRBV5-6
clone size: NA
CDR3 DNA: TGTGCCAGCAGCAAGCTCTCATTAAACAGGACTGGAAACACCATATATTTT
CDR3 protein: CASSKLSLNRTGNTIYF

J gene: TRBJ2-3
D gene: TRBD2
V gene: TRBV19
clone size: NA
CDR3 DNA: TGTGCCAGTAGTCTGACTAGCGGGGCATTCGATACGCAGTATTTT
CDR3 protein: CASSLTSGAFDTQYF

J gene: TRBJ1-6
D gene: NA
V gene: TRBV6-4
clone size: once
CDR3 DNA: TGTGCCAGCAGTGTGTCAGGGGATAATTCACCCCTCCACTTT
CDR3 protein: CASSVSGDNSPLHF

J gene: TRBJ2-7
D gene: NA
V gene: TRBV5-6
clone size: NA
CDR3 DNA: TGTGCCAGCGGACCCGGTTCCGAGACAGCTGCCTACGAGCAGTACTTC
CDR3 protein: CASGPGSETAAYEQYF

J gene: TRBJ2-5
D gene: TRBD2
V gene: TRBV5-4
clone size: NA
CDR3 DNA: TGTGCCAGCAGCGCGGGACTAGCGGGGGTAAAGTACCAAGAGACCCAGTACTTC
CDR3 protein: CASSAGLAGVKYQETQYF

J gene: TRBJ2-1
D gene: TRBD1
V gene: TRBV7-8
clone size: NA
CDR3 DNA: TGTGCCAGCAGCACAGGGGGTGGCTCTTACAATGAGCAGTTCTTC
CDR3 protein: CASSTGGGSYNEQFF

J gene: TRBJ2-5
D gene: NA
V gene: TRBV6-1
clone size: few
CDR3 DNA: TGTGCCAGCAGTGAGCGACAGGACGGGAAGACCCAGTACTTC
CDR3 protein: CASSERQDGKTQYF

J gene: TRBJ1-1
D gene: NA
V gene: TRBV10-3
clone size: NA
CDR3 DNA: TGTGCCATCAGTGACCCCGGCCGAGGCCGCGCTGAAGCTTTCTTT
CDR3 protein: CAISDPGRGRAEAFF

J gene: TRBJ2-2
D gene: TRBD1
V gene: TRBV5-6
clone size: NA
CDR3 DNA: TGTGCCAGCAGCCTAGGTACAGGGGGCGGGGAGCTGTTTTTT
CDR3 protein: CASSLGTGGGELFF

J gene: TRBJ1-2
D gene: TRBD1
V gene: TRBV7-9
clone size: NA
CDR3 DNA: TGTGCCAGCAGCATAGGGGGACAGGAGGTACGCTATGGCTACACCTTC
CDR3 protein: CASSIGGQEVRYGYTF

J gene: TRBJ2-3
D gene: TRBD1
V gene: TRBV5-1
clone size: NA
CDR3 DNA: TGCGCCAGCTATCCGGGACAGGGGCGAGCAGATACGCAGTATTTT
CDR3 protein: CASYPGQGRADTQYF

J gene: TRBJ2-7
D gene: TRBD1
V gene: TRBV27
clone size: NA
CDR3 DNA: TGTGCCAGCAGTTACGGAACAGGGGGCATCTACGAGCAGTACTTC
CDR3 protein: CASSYGTGGIYEQYF

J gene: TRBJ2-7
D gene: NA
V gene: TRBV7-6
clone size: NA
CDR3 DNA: TGTGCCAGCAGCTTAGCGGGGGGGCTGGACGAGCAGTACTTC
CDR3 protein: CASSLAGGLDEQYF

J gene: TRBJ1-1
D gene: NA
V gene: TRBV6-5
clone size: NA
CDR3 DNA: TGTGCCAGCAGTTACGGAGACTCTGAAGCTTTCTTT
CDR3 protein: CASSYGDSEAFF

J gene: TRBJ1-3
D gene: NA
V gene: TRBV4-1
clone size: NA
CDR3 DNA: TGCGCCAGCAGCCAAGAGCCAACGACGGGGAACACCATATATTTT
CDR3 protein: CASSQEPTTGNTIYF

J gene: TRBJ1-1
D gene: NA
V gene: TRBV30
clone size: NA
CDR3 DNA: TGTGCCTGGAGACCGAACAGGGAGTACACTGAAGCTTTCTTT
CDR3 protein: CAWRPNREYTEAFF

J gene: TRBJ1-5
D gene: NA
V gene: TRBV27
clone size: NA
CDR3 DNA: TGTGCCAGCAGTGGACAGTTTAATCAGCCCCAGCATTTT
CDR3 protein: CASSGQFNQPQHF

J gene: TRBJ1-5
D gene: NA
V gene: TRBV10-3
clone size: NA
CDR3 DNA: TGTGCCATCAGTGAGGCGGGGAGCGGTCAGCCCCAGCATTTT
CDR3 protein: CAISEAGSGQPQHF

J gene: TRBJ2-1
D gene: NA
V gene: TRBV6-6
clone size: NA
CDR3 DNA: TGTGCCACTCTCGGGAGCTACAATGAGCAGTTCTTC
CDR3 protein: CATLGSYNEQFF

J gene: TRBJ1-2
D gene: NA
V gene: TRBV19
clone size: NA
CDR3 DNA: TGTGCCAGTAGTTTGCCCGACTCGGGTATAAGCTACACCTTC
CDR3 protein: CASSLPDSGISYTF

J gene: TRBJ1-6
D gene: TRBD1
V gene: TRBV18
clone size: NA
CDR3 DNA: TGTGCCAGCTCACCCTTAACCGGGGACAGGGGAGGAAATTCACCCCTCCACTTT
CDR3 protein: CASSPLTGDRGGNSPLHF

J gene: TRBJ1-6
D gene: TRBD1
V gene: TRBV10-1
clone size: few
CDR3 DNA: TGCGCCAGCAGTGAGCTGGGACAGGCTTCACCCCTCCACTTT
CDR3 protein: CASSELGQASPLHF

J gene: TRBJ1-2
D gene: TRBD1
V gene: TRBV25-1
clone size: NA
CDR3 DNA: TGTGCCAGCAGTGATCAGGGGGACTCTGGCTACACCTTC
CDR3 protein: CASSDQGDSGYTF

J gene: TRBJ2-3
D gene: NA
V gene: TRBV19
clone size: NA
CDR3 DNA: TGTGCCAGTAGTATAGATGAGCAGGGAGGTTTCACCACAGATACGCAGTATTTT
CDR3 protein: CASSIDEQGGFTTDTQYF

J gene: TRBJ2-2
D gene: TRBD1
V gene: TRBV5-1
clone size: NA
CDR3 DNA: TGCGCCAGCAGCTTGAGGGGACAGGGTGTCACCGGGGAGCTGTTTTTT
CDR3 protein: CASSLRGQGVTGELFF

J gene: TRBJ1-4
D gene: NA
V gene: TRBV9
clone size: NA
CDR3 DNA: TGTGCCAGCAGCGCAGGGCTGTTGGCTAATGAAAAACTGTTTTTT
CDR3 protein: CASSAGLLANEKLFF

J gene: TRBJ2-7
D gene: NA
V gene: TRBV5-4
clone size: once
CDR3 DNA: TGTGCCAGCAGCGGGGACACCTACGAGCAGTACTTC
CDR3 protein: CASSGDTYEQYF

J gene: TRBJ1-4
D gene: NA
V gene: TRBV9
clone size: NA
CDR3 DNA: TGTGCCAGCAGCGTAGAGGGTGGGGGGACCACTAATGAAAAACTGTTTTTT
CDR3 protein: CASSVEGGGTTNEKLFF

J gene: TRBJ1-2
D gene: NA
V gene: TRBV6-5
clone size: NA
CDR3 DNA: TGTGCCAGCAGTTACGAGTCCAGGGCTGGCTACACCTTC
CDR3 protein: CASSYESRAGYTF

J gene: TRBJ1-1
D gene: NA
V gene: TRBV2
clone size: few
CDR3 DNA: TGTGCCAGCAGTGAGGGGCAGGGATATGAAGCTTTCTTT
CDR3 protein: CASSEGQGYEAFF

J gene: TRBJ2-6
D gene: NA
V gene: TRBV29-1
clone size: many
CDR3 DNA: TGCAGCGTTGCACAGATTGAGTCTGGGGCCAACGTCCTGACTTTC
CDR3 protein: CSVAQIESGANVLTF

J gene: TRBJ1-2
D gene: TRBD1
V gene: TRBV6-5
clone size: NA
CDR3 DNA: TGTGCCAGCAGTTTGACGGACAGGGATGGTGATGGCTACACCTTC
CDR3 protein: CASSLTDRDGDGYTF

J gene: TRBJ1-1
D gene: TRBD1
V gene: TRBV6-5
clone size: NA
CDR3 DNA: TGTGCCAGCTCCAGGGGGCTCACTGAAGCTTTCTTT
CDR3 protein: CASSRGLTEAFF